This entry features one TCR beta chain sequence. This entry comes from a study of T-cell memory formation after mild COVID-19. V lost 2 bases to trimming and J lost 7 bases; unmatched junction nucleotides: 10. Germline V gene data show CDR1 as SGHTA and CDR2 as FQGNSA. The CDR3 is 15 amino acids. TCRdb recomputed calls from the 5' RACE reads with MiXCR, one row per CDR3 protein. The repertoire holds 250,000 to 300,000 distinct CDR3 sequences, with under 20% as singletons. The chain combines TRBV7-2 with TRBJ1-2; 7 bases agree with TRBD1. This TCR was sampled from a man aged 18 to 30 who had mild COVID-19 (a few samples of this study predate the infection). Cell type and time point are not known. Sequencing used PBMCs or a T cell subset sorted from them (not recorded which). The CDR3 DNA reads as TGTGCCAGCAGCTTACGCCTTGACAGGGTCCCTGGCTACACCTTC. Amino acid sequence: CASSLRLDRVPGYTF.